A single sample gave rise to the 23 T cell receptor beta chains below, sequenced in a study of response to subunit inactivated influenza vaccine. TCRdb re-called the RT-PCR reads with MiXCR, one entry per CDR3 protein. The data hold about 190,000 distinct CDR3 sequences, with over 13% observed a single time. This specimen consisted of CD8+ T cells sorted from PBMCs, obtained more than 4 days after vaccination. These receptors were obtained from a man aged 50 or older who received an inactivated influenza vaccine.

This clonotype was seen at least ten times. The CDR3 region is CSASLREQFF. In DNA form, the CDR3 reads TGCAGTGCCTCACTTCGCGAGCAGTTCTTC. The chain combines TRBV20-1 with TRBJ2-1; D unresolved. Germline CDR1 and CDR2: DFQATT and SNEGSKA (reference sequence). V was pared by 6 bases and J by 10 bases, with 10 bases between. The CDR3 totals 10 residues.

Many counts were recorded for this clonotype. The CDR3 is CASSLNKNTEAFF. The CDR3 DNA is TGCGCCAGCAGCTTGAATAAGAACACTGAAGCTTTCTTT. The chain links TRBV5-1 to TRBJ1-1; no definite D call. This CDR3 spans 13 amino acids. Germline assignment: CDR1 SGHRS and CDR2 YFSETQ. V shed 1 base and J shed 1 base, with 5 bases lying between them.

The chain combines TRBV24-1 with TRBJ2-1; maybe TRBD2 (6 bases). This CDR3 has 15 residues. The V end lost 5 bases, the J end lost 1 base, and 11 bases lay between the germline ends. Germline CDR1 is KGHDR and CDR2 is SFDVKD. CDR3 sequence (DNA): TGTGCCACCAGTGTGCGGGGTAGATCCTACAATGAGCAGTTCTTC. Protein: CATSVRGRSYNEQFF.

For this clonotype: This may arise from a read error, as a much more abundant clone is one base away. The chain employs TRBV27 and TRBJ2-7; D assignment may be TRBD1 or TRBD2 (5 bases each). This CDR3 spans 13 amino acids. Per the germline V gene, CDR1 is MNHEY and CDR2 is SMNVEV (reference sequence). Trimming took off 3 bases at V and 2 bases at J, with 8 bases between the two ends. The CDR3 reads CASSLGETYEQYF. CDR3 bases: TGTGCCAGCAGTTTGGGGGAAACCTACGAGCAGTACTTC.

The table lists this clonotype with a few counts. The chain couples TRBV4-1 to TRBJ1-4; a possible D gene is TRBD1 (6 bases). The V and J ends lost 0 bases and 0 bases respectively, with 17 bases between them. The CDR3 is 19 residues long. Germline loops: CDR1 MGHRA, CDR2 YSYEKL. CDR3 nucleotide sequence: TGCGCCAGCAGCCAAGACGGTCACAGGGTGTCATCAACTAATGAAAAACTGTTTTTT. Protein product: CASSQDGHRVSSTNEKLFF.

The J gene is TRBJ2-5, the V gene TRBV7-3; D gene ambiguous. Germline V lookup: CDR1 SGHTA, CDR2 FQGTGA. CDR3 length: 13 residues. V shed 1 base and J shed 5 bases, with 8 bases lying between them. CDR3 DNA sequence: TGTGCCAGCAGCTTAAACGGGTGGGAGACCCAGTACTTC. Encoded protein: CASSLNGWETQYF.

This clonotype was seen repeatedly, ten times or more. The chain recombines TRBV28 with TRBJ1-3; D is ambiguous. The CDR3 runs to 14 residues. Germline V gene sequence: CDR1 MDHEN, CDR2 SYDVKM. V was clipped by 3 bases and J by 0 bases, with 6 bases between them. The DNA of the CDR3 is TGTGCCAGCAGTTTGACCACCTCTGGAAACACCATATATTTT. Translated: CASSLTTSGNTIYF.

This clonotype occurred a few times. The chain recombines TRBV5-6 with TRBJ2-7; 12 nucleotides align to TRBD2. The V gene end was trimmed by 4 bases and the J gene end by 4 bases; junction bases not matched to a gene: 6. Germline CDR1 is SGHDT and CDR2 is YYEEEE. CDR3 size: 15 residues. CDR3 sequence reads: CASSALAGGFYEQYF. In nucleotides, the CDR3 is TGTGCCAGCAGCGCGCTAGCGGGAGGGTTTTACGAGCAGTACTTC.

The V call is TRBV7-2, the J call TRBJ2-7, with TRBD2 matching over 12 bases. Germline assignment: CDR1 SGHTA and CDR2 FQGNSA. V was clipped by 0 bases and J by 3 bases; unmatched bases: 6. CDR3 length: 17 amino acids. CDR3: CASSLALGLAGNYEQYF. The CDR3 DNA follows: TGTGCCAGCAGCTTAGCCCTCGGACTAGCGGGAAACTACGAGCAGTACTTC. Full variable domain (remainder filled in from reference TRBV7-2 and TRBJ2-7): GAGVSQSPSNKVTEKGKDVELRCDPISGHTALYWYRQSLGQGLEFLIYFQGNSAPDKSGLPSDRFSAERTGGSVSTLTIQRTQQEDSAVYLCASSLALGLAGNYEQYFGPGTRLTVT.

The chain recombines TRBV7-9 with TRBJ2-5, with D unclear. Per the germline V gene, CDR1 is SEHNR and CDR2 is FQNEAQ (reference sequence). Between the trimmed V and J ends, which lost 1 base and 3 bases, there was a span of 9 bases. The CDR3 totals 14 residues. CDR3 nucleotides: TGTGCCAGCAGCTTAGAGTCTCGCGAAGAGACCCAGTACTTC. Amino acid sequence: CASSLESREETQYF.

The chain carries TRBV10-3 and TRBJ2-1; 8 bases map to TRBD2. This CDR3 has 18 residues. V lost 2 bases, J lost 4 bases, and 13 bases stayed unmatched. Germline V CDR1 and CDR2: ENHRY, SYGVKD. The CDR3 DNA sequence: TGTGCCATCAGTGAGACTTGGGTGCGGGGGGACTCATACAATGAGCAGTTCTTC. Protein: CAISETWVRGDSYNEQFF.

This clonotype has ten or more counts. This chain connects TRBV5-1 to TRBJ2-3; a weak D match, TRBD2 (6 bases). The length of the CDR3 is 16 residues. Germline lookup yields CDR1 SGHRS and CDR2 YFSETQ. The V gene lost 3 bases and the J gene lost 2 bases, with 16 bases spanning the gap. In nucleotides, the CDR3 is TGCGCCAGCAGCTCAGAGTCGGGGGAAGCCACAGATACGCAGTATTTT. This codes for CASSSESGEATDTQYF.

The table lists this clonotype with a few counts. The chain employs TRBV5-1 and TRBJ2-2, with D unresolved. Germline values: CDR1 SGHRS, CDR2 YFSETQ. CDR3 length equals 16 residues. Between the trimmed V and J ends, which lost 4 bases and 5 bases, there was a span of 18 bases. The DNA for the CDR3 is TGCGCCAGCAGCCCCGGTCAAGGGTGGTCTACCGGGGAGCTGTTTTTT. It yields the protein CASSPGQGWSTGELFF.

There are a few counts of this clonotype. The chain uses TRBV4-3 and TRBJ2-7, with TRBD2 matching 12 bases. The CDR3 has 15 residues. With V trimmed by 6 bases and J by 1 base, 4 bases remained unmatched. CDR1 LGHNA and CDR2 YSLEER come from the germline V gene. CDR3 region: CASRFGTSGSYEQYF. The CDR3, as DNA: TGCGCCAGCAGATTCGGGACTAGCGGGTCCTACGAGCAGTACTTC.

This chain connects TRBV28 to TRBJ2-5; D perhaps matches TRBD1 (5 bases). This CDR3 has 16 residues. Between the trimmed V and J ends, which lost 3 bases and 4 bases, there was a span of 18 bases. Germline CDR1 is MDHEN and CDR2 is SYDVKM. The DNA for the CDR3 is TGTGCCAGCAGTTTGAACGTAGGGCTAGGGGTAGAGACCCAGTACTTC. Encoded protein: CASSLNVGLGVETQYF.

This clonotype turned up a few times. One end of the junction fails to match germline, which may point to a read error. V and J are TRBV7-7 and TRBJ2-7, with TRBD1 matching over 11 bases. Germline V gene lookup returns CDR1 SSHAT and CDR2 FNYEAQ (reference sequence). The CDR3 length is 15 residues. The CDR3 spells CASSQGQGDGYEQYF. The CDR3 DNA reads TGTGCTAGCAGCCAGGGACAGGGGGACGGTTACGAGCAGTACTTC.

This chain uses TRBV6-1 with TRBJ2-1; 7 bases line up with TRBD2. This CDR3 is 15 amino acids long. V shed 5 bases, J shed 1 base, and the junction held 5 bases outside the gene matches. Germline V CDR1 and CDR2: MNHNS, SASEGT. The CDR3 here is CASSRAGASYNEQFF. The DNA for the CDR3 is TGTGCCAGCAGTCGTGCGGGAGCATCCTACAATGAGCAGTTCTTC.

In this sample, this clonotype turned up a few times. The chain links TRBV6-5 to TRBJ1-4, with unresolved D. The germline gives CDR1 MNHEY, CDR2 SVGAGI. The CDR3 loop spans 15 amino acids. V lost 2 bases to trimming and J lost 7 bases, with 14 bases between them. CDR3 residues: CASSYVGQPIEKLFF. Here the CDR3 DNA reads TGTGCCAGCAGTTACGTAGGGCAGCCGATTGAAAAACTGTTTTTT.

The chain joins TRBV19 to TRBJ2-5, with D possibly being TRBD2 (5 bases). V was shortened by 5 bases and J by 5 bases, with 15 bases between the two germline ends. Looked up from germline, CDR1 is LNHDA and CDR2 is SQIVND (reference sequence). The CDR3 covers 14 residues. CDR3 sequence reads: CASSVPSSGETQYF. CDR3 coding DNA: TGTGCCAGTAGTGTCCCCTCGTCGGGGGAGACCCAGTACTTC.

The J gene is TRBJ2-7, the V gene TRBV7-9; the D gene is possibly TRBD1 (6 bases). The germline CDR1 and CDR2 sequences are SEHNR and FQNEAQ (reference sequence). Trimming left V 4 bases short and J 4 bases short, with 17 bases between. The CDR3 covers 15 residues. This chain's CDR3 is CASSSMDRQVYEQYF. The CDR3 region has the DNA TGTGCCAGCAGCTCCATGGACAGACAGGTGTACGAGCAGTACTTC.

This clonotype has a handful of counts. The chain joins TRBV7-2 to TRBJ2-5; D is undetermined. CDR1 SGHTA and CDR2 FQGNSA come from the germline V gene. The V gene lost 8 bases and the J gene lost 1 base, with 17 bases spanning the gap. CDR3 size: 15 residues. The CDR3 is CASGKGDRTQETQYF. The CDR3 nucleotides are TGTGCCAGCGGCAAGGGTGACCGTACCCAAGAGACCCAGTACTTC.

Only a few counts were recorded for this clonotype. This rearrangement joins TRBV15 to TRBJ2-1; D gene ambiguous. Per the germline V gene, CDR1 is LNHNV and CDR2 is YYDKDF (reference sequence). The V and J ends lost 0 bases and 7 bases respectively, with 16 bases between them. The CDR3 contains 16 residues. The CDR3 DNA reads TGTGCCACCAGCAGAGATCTTTTCCCCAAGGTGAATGAGCAGTTCTTC. This sequence encodes CATSRDLFPKVNEQFF.

The chain couples TRBV20-1 to TRBJ2-1, with 13 positions matching TRBD2. Germline-derived CDR1 and CDR2 are DFQATT and SNEGSKA (reference sequence). The CDR3 runs to 16 residues. The V and J ends lost 7 bases and 1 base, in that order; junction bases with no gene match: 7. Here the CDR3 reads CSVRTSGSWSYNEQFF. The CDR3 region has the DNA TGCAGTGTCCGGACTAGCGGGAGTTGGTCCTACAATGAGCAGTTCTTC.